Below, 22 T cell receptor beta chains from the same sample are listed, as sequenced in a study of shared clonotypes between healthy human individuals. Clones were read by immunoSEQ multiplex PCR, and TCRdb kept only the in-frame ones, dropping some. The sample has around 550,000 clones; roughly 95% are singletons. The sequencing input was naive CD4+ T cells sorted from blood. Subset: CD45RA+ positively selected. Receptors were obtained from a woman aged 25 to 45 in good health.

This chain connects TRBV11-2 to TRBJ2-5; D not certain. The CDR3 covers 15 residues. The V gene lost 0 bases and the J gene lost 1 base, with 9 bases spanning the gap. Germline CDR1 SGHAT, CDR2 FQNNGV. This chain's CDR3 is CASSLEGRSQETQYF. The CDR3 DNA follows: TGTGCCAGCAGCTTAGAAGGACGTTCCCAAGAGACCCAGTACTTC.

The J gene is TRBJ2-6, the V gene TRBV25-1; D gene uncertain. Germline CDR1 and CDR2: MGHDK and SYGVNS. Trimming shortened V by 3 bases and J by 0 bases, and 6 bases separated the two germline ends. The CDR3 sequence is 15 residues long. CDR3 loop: CASSDVPSGANVLTF. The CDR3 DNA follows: TGTGCCAGCAGTGACGTACCCTCTGGGGCCAACGTCCTGACTTTC. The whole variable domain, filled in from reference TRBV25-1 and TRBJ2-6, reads EADIYQTPRYLVIGTGKKITLECSQTMGHDKMYWYQQDPGMELHLIHYSYGVNSTEKGDLSSESTVSRIRTEHFPLTLESARPSHTSQYLCASSDVPSGANVLTFGAGSRLTVL.

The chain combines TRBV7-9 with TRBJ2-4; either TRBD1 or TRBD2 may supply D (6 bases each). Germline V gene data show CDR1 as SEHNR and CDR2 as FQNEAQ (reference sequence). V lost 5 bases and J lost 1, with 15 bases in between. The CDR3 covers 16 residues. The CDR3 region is CASSPAMGGAKNIQYF. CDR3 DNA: TGTGCCAGCAGCCCTGCAATGGGGGGCGCCAAAAACATTCAGTACTTC. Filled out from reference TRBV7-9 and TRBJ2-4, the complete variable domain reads DTGVSQNPRHKITKRGQNVTFRCDPISEHNRLYWYRQTLGQGPEFLTYFQNEAQLEKSRLLSDRFSAERPKGSFSTLEIQRTEQGDSAMYLCASSPAMGGAKNIQYFGAGTRLSVL.

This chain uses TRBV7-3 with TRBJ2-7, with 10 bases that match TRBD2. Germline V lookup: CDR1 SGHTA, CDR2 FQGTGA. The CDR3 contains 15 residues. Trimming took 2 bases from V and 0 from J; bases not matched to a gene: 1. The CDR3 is CASSLASGGSYEQYF. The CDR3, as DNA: TGTGCCAGCAGCTTAGCTAGCGGGGGCTCCTACGAGCAGTACTTC. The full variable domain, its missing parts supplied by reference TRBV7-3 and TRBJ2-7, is GAGVSQTPSNKVTEKGKYVELRCDPISGHTALYWYRQSLGQGPEFLIYFQGTGAADDSGLPNDRFFAVRPEGSVSTLKIQRTERGDSAVYLCASSLASGGSYEQYFGPGTRLTVT.

DNA for the CDR3: TGTGCCAGCAAACAAGCGGGAGGGTCCTACAATGAGCAGTTCTTC. This gives the protein CASKQAGGSYNEQFF. This rearrangement joins TRBV6-5 to TRBJ2-1; TRBD2 agrees at 10 bases. CDR1 and CDR2 (germline): MNHEY, SVGAGI. CDR3 size: 15 residues. J gave up 1 base and V 7 bases, and 4 bases lay outside the gene matches.

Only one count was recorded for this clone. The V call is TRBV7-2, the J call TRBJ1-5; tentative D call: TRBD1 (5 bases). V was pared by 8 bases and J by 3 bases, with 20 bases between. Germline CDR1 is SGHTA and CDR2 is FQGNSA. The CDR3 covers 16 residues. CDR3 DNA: TGTGCCAGCGTCCCCGCGGGGGGGGGTAACAATCAGCCCCAGCATTTT. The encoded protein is CASVPAGGGNNQPQHF. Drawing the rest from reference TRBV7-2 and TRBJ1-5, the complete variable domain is GAGVSQSPSNKVTEKGKDVELRCDPISGHTALYWYRQSLGQGLEFLIYFQGNSAPDKSGLPSDRFSAERTGGSVSTLTIQRTQQEDSAVYLCASVPAGGGNNQPQHFGDGTRLSIL.

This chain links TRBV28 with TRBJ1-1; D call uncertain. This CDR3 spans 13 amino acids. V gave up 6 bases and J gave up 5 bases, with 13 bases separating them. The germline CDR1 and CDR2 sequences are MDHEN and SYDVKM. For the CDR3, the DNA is TGTGCCAGCAGCGACCCGGTGTGGACTGAAGCTTTCTTT. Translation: CASSDPVWTEAFF. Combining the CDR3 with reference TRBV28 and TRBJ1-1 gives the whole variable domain DVKVTQSSRYLVKRTGEKVFLECVQDMDHENMFWYRQDPGLGLRLIYFSYDVKMKEKGDIPEGYSVSREKKERFSLILESASTNQTSMYLCASSDPVWTEAFFGQGTRLTVV.

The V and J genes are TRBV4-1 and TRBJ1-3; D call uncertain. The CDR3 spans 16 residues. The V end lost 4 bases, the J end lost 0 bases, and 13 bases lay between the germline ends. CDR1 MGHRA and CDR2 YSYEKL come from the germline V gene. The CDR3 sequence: CASSLYSVLSGNTIYF. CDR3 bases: TGCGCCAGCAGCCTTTACTCGGTTCTCTCTGGAAACACCATATATTTT.

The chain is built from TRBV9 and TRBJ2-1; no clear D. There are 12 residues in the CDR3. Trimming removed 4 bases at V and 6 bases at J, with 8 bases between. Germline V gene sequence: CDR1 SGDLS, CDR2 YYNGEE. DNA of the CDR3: TGTGCCAGCAGCTCCCCTGGCAATGAGCAGTTCTTC. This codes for CASSSPGNEQFF.

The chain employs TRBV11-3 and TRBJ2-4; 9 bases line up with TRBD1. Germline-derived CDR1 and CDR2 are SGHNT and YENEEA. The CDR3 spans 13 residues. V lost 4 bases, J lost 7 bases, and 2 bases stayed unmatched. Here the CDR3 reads CASSSGQGNIQYF. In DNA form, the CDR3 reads TGTGCCAGCAGCTCGGGACAGGGCAACATTCAGTACTTC.

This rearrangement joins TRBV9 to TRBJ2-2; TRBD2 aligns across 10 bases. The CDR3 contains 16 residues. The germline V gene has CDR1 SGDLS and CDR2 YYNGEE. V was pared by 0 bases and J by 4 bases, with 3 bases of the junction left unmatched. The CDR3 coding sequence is TGTGCCAGCAGCGTAGCAAGCGGGAGGGTCACCGGGGAGCTGTTTTTT. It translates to CASSVASGRVTGELFF. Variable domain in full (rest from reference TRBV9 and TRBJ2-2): DSGVTQTPKHLITATGQRVTLRCSPRSGDLSVYWYQQSLDQGLQFLIQYYNGEERAKGNILERFSAQQFPDLHSELNLSSLELGDSALYFCASSVASGRVTGELFFGEGSRLTVL.

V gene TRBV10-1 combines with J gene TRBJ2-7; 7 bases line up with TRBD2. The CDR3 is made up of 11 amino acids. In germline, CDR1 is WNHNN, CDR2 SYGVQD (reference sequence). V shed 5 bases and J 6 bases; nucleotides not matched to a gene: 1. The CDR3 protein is CASSPGGEQYF. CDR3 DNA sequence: TGCGCCAGCAGTCCGGGGGGCGAGCAGTACTTC.

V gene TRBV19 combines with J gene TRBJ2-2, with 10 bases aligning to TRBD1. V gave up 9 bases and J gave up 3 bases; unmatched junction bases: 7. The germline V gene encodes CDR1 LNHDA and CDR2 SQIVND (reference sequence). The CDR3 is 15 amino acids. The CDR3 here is CASRTGTGDTGELFF. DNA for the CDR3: TGTGCCAGCCGCACCGGGACAGGGGACACCGGGGAGCTGTTTTTT.

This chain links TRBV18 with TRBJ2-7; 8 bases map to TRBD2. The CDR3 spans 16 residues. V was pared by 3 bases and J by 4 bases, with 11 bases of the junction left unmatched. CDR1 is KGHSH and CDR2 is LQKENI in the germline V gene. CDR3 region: CASSPVTGLVGYEQYF. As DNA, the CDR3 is TGTGCCAGCTCACCCGTGACGGGACTAGTCGGATACGAGCAGTACTTC.

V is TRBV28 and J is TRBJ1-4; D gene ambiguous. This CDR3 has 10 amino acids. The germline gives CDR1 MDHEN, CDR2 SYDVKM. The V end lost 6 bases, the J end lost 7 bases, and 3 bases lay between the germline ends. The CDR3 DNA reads TGTGCCAGCAGGGGTGAAAAACTGTTTTTT. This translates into CASRGEKLFF.

CDR3 coding DNA: TGTGCCAGCAGCTTAGATCCGGCCTACACAGATACGCAGTATTTT. Translated: CASSLDPAYTDTQYF. The V and J genes are TRBV7-2 and TRBJ2-3; D unclear. The V end was cut by 1 base, the J end by 2 bases, with 10 bases between. This CDR3 contains 15 residues. CDR1 and CDR2 (germline): SGHTA, FQGNSA.

In DNA form, the CDR3 reads TGCGCCAGCAGTCTTGAGCCGGCGGGCGCCCGCTCTGGGGCCAACGTCCTGACTTTC. This translates into CASSLEPAGARSGANVLTF. The chain recombines TRBV5-1 with TRBJ2-6, with D maybe TRBD2 (5 bases). The CDR3 consists of 19 residues. CDR1 and CDR2 from the germline V gene are SGHRS and YFSETQ. The V gene lost 5 bases and the J gene lost 0 bases, with 21 bases spanning the gap.

The CDR3 sequence is CASSRPGTRRVGEEQYF. The CDR3 DNA sequence: TGCGCCAGCAGCCGACCCGGGACCAGACGGGTCGGTGAGGAGCAGTACTTC. The rearrangement joins TRBV4-1 to TRBJ2-7; D tentatively reads TRBD1 or TRBD2 (5 bases each). The CDR3 totals 17 residues. V was cut by 4 bases and J by 7 bases, with 26 bases left in between. Germline CDR1 and CDR2: MGHRA and YSYEKL.

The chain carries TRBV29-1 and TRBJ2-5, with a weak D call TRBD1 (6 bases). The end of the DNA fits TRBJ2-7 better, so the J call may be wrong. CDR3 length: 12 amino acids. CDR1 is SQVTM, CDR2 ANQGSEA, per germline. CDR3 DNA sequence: TGCAGCGGAAGGACAGACTCCTACGAGCAGTACTTC. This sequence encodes CSGRTDSYEQYF.

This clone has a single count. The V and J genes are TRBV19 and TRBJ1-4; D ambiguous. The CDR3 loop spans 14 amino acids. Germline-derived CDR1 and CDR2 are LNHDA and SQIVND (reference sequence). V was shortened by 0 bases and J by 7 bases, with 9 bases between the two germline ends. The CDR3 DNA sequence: TGTGCCAGTAGTATAGAGGGGTTCGGTGAAAAACTGTTTTTT. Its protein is CASSIEGFGEKLFF.

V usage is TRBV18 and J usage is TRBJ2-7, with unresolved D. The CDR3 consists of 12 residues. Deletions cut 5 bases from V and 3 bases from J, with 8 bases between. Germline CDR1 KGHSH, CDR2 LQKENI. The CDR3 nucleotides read TGTGCCAGCTCAGATCAAGACTACGAGCAGTACTTC. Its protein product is CASSDQDYEQYF.

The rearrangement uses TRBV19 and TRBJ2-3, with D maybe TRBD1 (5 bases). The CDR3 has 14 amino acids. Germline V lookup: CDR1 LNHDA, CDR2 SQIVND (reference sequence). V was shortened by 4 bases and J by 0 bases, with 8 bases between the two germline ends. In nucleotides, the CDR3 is TGTGCCAGTAGTACAGGGCTTAGCACAGATACGCAGTATTTT. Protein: CASSTGLSTDTQYF.